Included here is one T cell receptor (beta chain) sequence, with context. The antigen remains unidentified. CDR3 length: 15 residues. Germline V lookup: CDR1 DFQATT, CDR2 SNEGSKA (reference sequence). The V end lost 0 bases, the J end lost 8 bases, and 19 bases lay between the germline ends. This sample is drawn from a study of T-cell memory formation after mild COVID-19. Study in general: Largely, the TCR clusters proved donor specific. Study outcomes and limitations: Later expanders leaned CD4+, whereas day 15 to 85 contracting clones were balanced CD4/CD8.

5'RACE, which relied on constant-segment primers, yielded TCR alpha and TCR beta cDNA libraries carrying sample barcodes and UMIs. From the 5' RACE reads, TCRdb called clonotypes with MiXCR, one entry per CDR3 protein. The repertoire holds 90,000 to 120,000 distinct CDR3 sequences, with approximately 14% as singletons. Sequencing was done on a sample of PBMCs or a T cell subset sorted from them (not recorded which). This clonotype was obtained from a man younger than 35 who had mild COVID-19 (a few samples of this study predate the infection). Cell type and time point are not known. The rearrangement joins TRBV20-1 to TRBJ1-2, with TRBD1 as a possible D gene (5 bases). CDR3 in amino acids: CSARDFGFGGEGYTF. The CDR3 DNA follows: TGCAGTGCTAGAGATTTTGGGTTCGGGGGTGAGGGCTACACCTTC.